A single sample is the source of the 18 T cell receptor beta chains below, sequenced in a study of T cell repertoires in cytomegalovirus infection. TCRdb reanalysed the reads using MiXCR and keeps one entry per CDR3 protein. The sample holds about 900,000 distinct CDR3 sequences, under 40% seen once. No antigen has been assigned to these receptors. This sample comprised cultured CD8+ T cells from PBMCs, obtained from culture after CMV antigen stimulation. These receptors were obtained from a human donor in good health (CMV status not recorded). Some clones in this sample may be carry-over from other donors' samples.

The V gene is TRBV4-3, the J gene TRBJ2-3; D is perhaps TRBD2 (6 bases). The germline CDR1 and CDR2 sequences are LGHNA and YSLEER. The CDR3 totals 17 residues. Trimming took off 0 bases at V and 0 bases at J, with 13 bases between the two ends. CDR3 sequence (DNA): TGCGCCAGCAGCCAAGATGTGGGGACTTACAGCACAGATACGCAGTATTTT. It encodes CASSQDVGTYSTDTQYF.

The chain employs TRBV29-1 and TRBJ1-1; D is uncertain. The CDR3 has 10 amino acids. Germline V gene lookup returns CDR1 SQVTM and CDR2 ANQGSEA. V lost 6 bases and J 8 bases, leaving 10 bases between the germline ends. CDR3 DNA sequence: TGCAGCGTGGTAGCCCGAGAAGCTTTCTTT. Encoded protein: CSVVAREAFF.

As for this clonotype: This may come from a read error, since a much larger clone is one base off. The chain carries TRBV19 and TRBJ2-2; D is uncertain. Per germline, CDR1 LNHDA and CDR2 SQIVND (reference sequence). The CDR3 totals 12 residues. V was cut by 3 bases and J by 8 bases, with 7 bases left in between. CDR3: CASSIGWGELFF. CDR3 nucleotide sequence: TGTGCCAGTAGTATTGGGTGGGGGGAGCTGTTTTTT.

This clonotype turned up a few times. The chain links TRBV4-3 to TRBJ1-3; no reliable D call. In germline, CDR1 is LGHNA, CDR2 YSLEER. The CDR3 is made up of 17 amino acids. Trimming took off 0 bases at V and 0 bases at J, with 12 bases between the two ends. CDR3: CASSQDGGHPSGNTIYF. CDR3 DNA: TGCGCCAGCAGCCAAGATGGCGGCCACCCCTCTGGAAACACCATATATTTT.

With regard to this clonotype: A single base separates this from a much larger clone, so it may be a read error. The chain is built from TRBV7-8 and TRBJ2-1, with D maybe TRBD1 (5 bases). In germline, CDR1 is SGHVS, CDR2 FQNEAQ. The length of the CDR3 is 14 residues. Here the CDR3 DNA reads TGTGTCAGCTATTGGGGCACCGATGACAATGAGCAGTTCTTC. It translates to CVSYWGTDDNEQFF.

The rearrangement joins TRBV27 to TRBJ2-3; unclear D gene. CDR1 MNHEY and CDR2 SMNVEV come from the germline V gene (reference sequence). V was trimmed by 5 bases and J by 0 bases, leaving 12 bases between them. The CDR3 length is 15 residues. The CDR3 region is CASSPSRSSTDTQYF. The CDR3 bases are TGTGCCAGCAGTCCCTCCAGGTCGAGCACAGATACGCAGTATTTT.

The rearrangement joins TRBV6-1 to TRBJ1-3; 8 bases map to TRBD1. V dropped 6 bases and J dropped 0; count of bases not matched to a gene: 16. CDR3 length: 19 residues. Germline lookup yields CDR1 MNHNS and CDR2 SASEGT. The CDR3 loop reads CASRLLGTGAIISGNTIYF. DNA of the CDR3: TGTGCCAGCAGATTGTTAGGGACAGGCGCAATTATCTCTGGAAACACCATATATTTT.

CDR3 protein: CASRPPGDYSNQPQHF. The CDR3, as DNA: TGTGCCAGCAGACCGCCGGGAGATTATAGCAATCAGCCCCAGCATTTT. This chain links TRBV12-3 or TRBV12-4 with TRBJ1-5; D not certain. Between the trimmed V and J ends, which lost 6 bases and 0 bases, there was a span of 15 bases. The CDR3 spans 16 residues.

This chain links TRBV19 with TRBJ1-5; no firm D call. Germline V CDR1 and CDR2: LNHDA, SQIVND (reference sequence). The V end lost 6 bases, the J end lost 2 bases, and 14 bases lay between the germline ends. The CDR3 runs to 15 residues. The CDR3 loop reads CASSRWREGNQPQHF. The CDR3 DNA is TGTGCCAGTAGCCGATGGAGGGAGGGCAATCAGCCCCAGCATTTT.

This rearrangement joins TRBV6-8 to TRBJ2-5, with a weak D call TRBD1 (6 bases). The V and J ends lost 0 bases and 5 bases respectively, with 16 bases between them. CDR3 length: 16 residues. In germline, CDR1 is MNHGY, CDR2 SAAAGT. The CDR3 coding sequence is TGTGCCAGCAGTTACTCGGGCAGGGGCCTTCTGGAGACCCAGTACTTC. Its translation: CASSYSGRGLLETQYF.

The chain employs TRBV2 and TRBJ1-2; no firm D call. CDR3 size: 14 residues. Germline V lookup: CDR1 SNHLY, CDR2 FYNNEI. V was shortened by 10 bases and J by 7 bases, with 22 bases between the two germline ends. Here the CDR3 reads CAIERASQVGGYTF. As DNA, the CDR3 is TGTGCCATCGAGAGGGCTTCCCAAGTCGGTGGCTACACCTTC.

This clonotype was recorded a few times. The chain employs TRBV7-3 and TRBJ2-1, with TRBD1 as a possible D gene (5 bases). Between the trimmed V and J ends, which lost 5 bases and 8 bases, there was a span of 16 bases. The CDR3 length is 14 residues. CDR1 is SGHTA, CDR2 FQGTGA, per germline. CDR3 protein: CASSLLWGPDEQFF. The CDR3 coding sequence is TGTGCCAGCAGCCTCCTTTGGGGCCCGGATGAGCAGTTCTTC. The whole variable domain, remainder taken from reference TRBV7-3 and TRBJ2-1, is GAGVSQTPSNKVTEKGKYVELRCDPISGHTALYWYRQSLGQGPEFLIYFQGTGAADDSGLPNDRFFAVRPEGSVSTLKIQRTERGDSAVYLCASSLLWGPDEQFFGPGTRLTVL.

This CDR3 is CASSFSAELRATDTQYF. CDR3 DNA: TGTGCCAGCAGTTTCTCCGCCGAGCTGAGGGCGACAGATACGCAGTATTTT. The chain couples TRBV12-3 or TRBV12-4 to TRBJ2-3, with D perhaps TRBD2 (5 bases). This CDR3 region has 17 residues. V dropped 3 bases and J dropped 3 bases, with 19 bases sitting between them.

This rearrangement joins TRBV9 to TRBJ2-1, with 8 bases identical to TRBD2. This CDR3 is built from 18 residues. V shed 1 base, J shed 0 bases, and the junction held 9 bases outside the gene matches. The V gene's germline CDR1 is SGDLS and CDR2 YYNGEE. The CDR3 spells CASSVYGGGSSSYNEQFF. CDR3 coding DNA: TGTGCCAGCAGCGTATACGGCGGGGGGAGTAGCTCCTACAATGAGCAGTTCTTC.

The chain uses TRBV5-6 and TRBJ2-3, with TRBD2 identical over 8 bases. Germline loops: CDR1 SGHDT, CDR2 YYEEEE. Germline trimming cut 4 bases from V and 4 bases from J; bases unmatched to any gene: 5. CDR3 length equals 14 residues. CDR3 amino acids: CASSLGTRPDTQYF. The CDR3, as DNA: TGTGCCAGCAGCCTGGGGACTAGACCAGATACGCAGTATTTT.

This clonotype was seen only a few times. The CDR3 nucleotides are TGTGCCAGCAACCCTCGATACCAAGAGACCCAGTACTTC. It encodes CASNPRYQETQYF. The J gene is TRBJ2-5, the V gene TRBV7-9; D unclear. CDR1 SEHNR and CDR2 FQNEAQ come from the germline V gene (reference sequence). Trimming left V 7 bases short and J 0 bases short, with 9 bases between. This CDR3 spans 13 amino acids. Full variable domain (missing parts from reference TRBV7-9 and TRBJ2-5): DTGVSQNPRHKITKRGQNVTFRCDPISEHNRLYWYRQTLGQGPEFLTYFQNEAQLEKSRLLSDRFSAERPKGSFSTLEIQRTEQGDSAMYLCASNPRYQETQYFGPGTRLLVL.

J is TRBJ2-4 and V is TRBV12-5; the D call may be TRBD1 or TRBD2 (5 bases each). Trimming shortened V by 11 bases and J by 3 bases, and 26 bases separated the two germline ends. This CDR3 region has 17 residues. Germline assignment: CDR1 LGHNT and CDR2 FRNRAP. In DNA form, the CDR3 reads TGTGCTGGCACGGGGCTCTGGCCACCAACGGTCAAAAACATTCAGTACTTC. This codes for CAGTGLWPPTVKNIQYF.

This clonotype was recorded many times. The chain uses TRBV7-6 and TRBJ2-5; TRBD1 is a possible D gene (6 bases). Germline V CDR1 and CDR2: SGHVS, FNYEAQ. The V gene lost 2 bases and the J gene lost 0 bases, with 7 bases spanning the gap. The CDR3 extends over 14 amino acids. CDR3 in amino acids: CASSLQGYQETQYF. The CDR3 DNA is TGTGCCAGCAGCTTACAGGGGTACCAAGAGACCCAGTACTTC. The variable domain in full, completed from reference TRBV7-6 and TRBJ2-5, reads GAGVSQSPRYKVTKRGQDVALRCDPISGHVSLYWYRQALGQGPEFLTYFNYEAQQDKSGLPNDRFSAERPEGSISTLTIQRTEQRDSAMYRCASSLQGYQETQYFGPGTRLLVL.